The rows below give T cell receptor beta chains drawn from one sample of a study of T cells in localized non-small cell lung cancer. The method was immunoSEQ multiplex PCR; TCRdb's version includes in-frame clones alone and lacks a portion of them. The table has 30,000 or so clones, around 93% seen once. Sequencing used peripheral blood, obtained before any cancer treatment. Receptor source: a female donor over 55 with stage I lung adenocarcinoma. Both conserved end residues are part of each CDR3. D genes are given only for firm matches. Size tells how often a clone was seen (once, few, many) or the class of an expanded clone, and some rows leave it out.

>TRBJ2-6|TRBV18|-|-
TGTGCCAGCGCAATTCTGTCTGGGGCCAACGTCCTGACTTTC
CASAILSGANVLTF
>TRBJ1-3|TRBV5-4|-|TRBD1
TGTGCCAGCAGCGAGAGACAGGGATCTGGAAACACCATATATTTT
CASSERQGSGNTIYF
>TRBJ2-7|TRBV7-8|once|TRBD2
TGTGCCAGCAGCCAGACTAGCGGGACCGCACTTTCTTACGAGCAGTACTTC
CASSQTSGTALSYEQYF
>TRBJ2-7|TRBV19|-|TRBD1
TGTGCCAGTAGTTCCTCCGGGACAGGGGGGTCCTACGAGCAGTACTTC
CASSSSGTGGSYEQYF
>TRBJ2-7|TRBV5-4|-|-
TGTGCCAGCAGCTTGGCCGGGGGTATCGAGCAGTACTTC
CASSLAGGIEQYF
>TRBJ2-5|TRBV7-2|-|-
TGTGCCAGCAGCTTAGTAAGGGGGGAGACCCAGTACTTC
CASSLVRGETQYF
>TRBJ1-6|TRBV4-1|-|-
TGCGCCAGCAGCGACTCAGGATATTCACCCCTCCACTTT
CASSDSGYSPLHF
>TRBJ1-5|TRBV18|-|TRBD1
TGTGCCAGCTCATCAGGACAGGGGATGAATAGCAATCAGCCCCAGCATTTT
CASSSGQGMNSNQPQHF
>TRBJ2-6|TRBV6-1|-|-
TGTGCCAGCCGGCAAATAGCCTCTGGGGCCAACGTCCTGACTTTC
CASRQIASGANVLTF
>TRBJ2-6|TRBV7-2|-|-
TGTGCCAGCAGCCGAGACGGGAGCTCTGGGGCCAACGTCCTGACTTTC
CASSRDGSSGANVLTF
>TRBJ2-7|TRBV7-2|-|TRBD1
TGTGCCAGCAGACCCGAGGCAGGGGGCTCCTACGAGCAGTACTTC
CASRPEAGGSYEQYF
>TRBJ2-1|TRBV4-1|-|-
TGCGCCAGCAGCCATCCAGGGGGGGACCGGTACAATGAGCAGTTCTTC
CASSHPGGDRYNEQFF
>TRBJ1-6|TRBV2|few|TRBD1
TGTGCCAGCAGGGGAATCACAGGGGCTACACCCCTCCACTTT
CASRGITGATPLHF
>TRBJ1-1|TRBV14|few|-
TGTGCCAGCAGCCAAGGGTTCGCTTGGCAAACGGGAGCTTTCTTT
CASSQGFAWQTGAFF
>TRBJ2-3|TRBV9|-|-
TGTGCCAGCAGCGTAGAGGCAGGGTACACAGATACGCAGTATTTT
CASSVEAGYTDTQYF
>TRBJ2-1|TRBV7-2|once|TRBD2
TGTGCCAGCACCGTAGGACTAGCGGGAGGTTACAATGAGCAGTTCTTC
CASTVGLAGGYNEQFF
>TRBJ2-5|TRBV5-1|-|TRBD1
TGCGCCAGCAGCTACGGACAGGGAGGAGAGACCCAGTACTTC
CASSYGQGGETQYF
>TRBJ1-3|TRBV27|-|-
TGTGCCAGCAGTTCTGGGCTTGGAAACACCATATATTTT
CASSSGLGNTIYF
>TRBJ1-3|TRBV2|-|TRBD1
TGTGCCAGCAGTCCCGGACAGGGGGCATATGGAAACACCATATATTTT
CASSPGQGAYGNTIYF
>TRBJ2-5|TRBV7-2|-|-
TGTGCCAGCAGCACCGTAATGGGCTGGGAGACCCAGTACTTC
CASSTVMGWETQYF
>TRBJ2-1|TRBV30|-|TRBD2
TGTGCCTGGGGCGGGAGGGCCTACAATGAGCAGTTCTTC
CAWGGRAYNEQFF
>TRBJ2-7|TRBV6-1|-|-
TGTGCCAGCAACGTTAATACAGGGACCCCCTACGAGCAGTACTTC
CASNVNTGTPYEQYF
>TRBJ1-1|TRBV25-1|-|-
TGTGCCAGCAGTCGACAGGCGAACACTGAAGCTTTCTTT
CASSRQANTEAFF
>TRBJ2-1|TRBV20-1|-|-
TGCAGTGCCACAGATAACAATGAGCAGTTCTTC
CSATDNNEQFF
>TRBJ1-3|TRBV7-8|once|-
TGTGCCAGCAGCTTAGTGGCTTCTGTGGGGGTTAGTGGGAACACCATATATTTT
CASSLVASVGVSGNTIYF
>TRBJ2-7|TRBV19|once|-
TGTGCCAGTAGCCCTACGGGGGTCCCCGAGCAGTACTTC
CASSPTGVPEQYF
>TRBJ1-1|TRBV25-1|-|-
TGTGCCAGCAGTGAACAGGGGAACACTGAAGCTTTCTTT
CASSEQGNTEAFF
>TRBJ2-2|TRBV28|-|-
TGTGCCAGCCACCTGATAGGGACAAACACCGGGGAGCTGTTTTTT
CASHLIGTNTGELFF
>TRBJ1-5|TRBV5-1|-|-
TGCGCCAGCAGCTTGGAAGGGGCCTACAATCAGCCCCAGCATTTT
CASSLEGAYNQPQHF
>TRBJ2-3|TRBV30|-|-
TGTGCCTGGAGTGTGGGCCACAATGCAGATACGCAGTATTTT
CAWSVGHNADTQYF
>TRBJ2-7|TRBV7-9|-|TRBD1
TGTGCCAGCAGCCAACAGGGGATCGAGCAGTACTTC
CASSQQGIEQYF
>TRBJ2-5|TRBV5-1|-|-
TGCGCCAGCAGTGGGGGTGGGGAGCGTGGAGAGACCCAGTACTTC
CASSGGGERGETQYF
>TRBJ2-5|TRBV4-2|-|-
TGTGCCAGCAGCCAAGGGGCGAAAAAAGAGACCCAGTACTTC
CASSQGAKKETQYF
>TRBJ1-2|TRBV30|-|TRBD1
TGTGCCTGGAGTGAGTTTGTTGACAGGGTCGGCTACACCTTC
CAWSEFVDRVGYTF
>TRBJ2-5|TRBV10-3|-|-
TGTGCCATCGGAACCCCGGAGACCCAGTACTTC
CAIGTPETQYF
>TRBJ1-5|TRBV7-8|-|-
TGTGCCAGCAGCTTAGCCCCAGGTGGGGCTGGCAATCAGCCCCAGCATTTT
CASSLAPGGAGNQPQHF
>TRBJ2-3|TRBV7-2|-|TRBD2
TGTGCCAGCGGGGGGGTTTCGACAGATACGCAGTATTTT
CASGGVSTDTQYF
>TRBJ1-1|TRBV29-1|-|-
TGCAGCGTTGGGGCGTGGTTCGGTGAAGCTTTCTTT
CSVGAWFGEAFF
>TRBJ1-2|TRBV12-5|-|-
TGTGCTAGTGGTTCGGATCATGGCTACACCTTC
CASGSDHGYTF
>TRBJ1-2|TRBV29-1|-|-
TGCAGCGCCGGGCGGGGGGATGGCTACACCTTC
CSAGRGDGYTF
>TRBJ2-5|TRBV7-9|once|-
TGTGCCAGCAGCGCATTCTCATCCGGGACCGCCGGGACCCAGTACTTC
CASSAFSSGTAGTQYF
>TRBJ1-5|TRBV27|-|-
TGTGCCAGCAGTCCTGACAGAAACCAGCCCCAGCATTTT
CASSPDRNQPQHF
>TRBJ2-1|TRBV28|-|TRBD2
TGTGCCAGCGTGGGAGGGAGCTCCTACAATGAGCAGTTCTTC
CASVGGSSYNEQFF
>TRBJ2-2|TRBV5-1|-|TRBD1
TGCGCCAGCAGCGGAGGACAGGGGATCACCGGGGAGCTGTTTTTT
CASSGGQGITGELFF
>TRBJ2-1|TRBV10-3|-|TRBD2
TGTGCCATCGGGGCTAGCGGGAGCAATGAGCAGTTCTTC
CAIGASGSNEQFF
>TRBJ2-5|TRBV4-1|-|-
TGCGCCAGCAGCCGGGGGTGGCAAGAGACCCAGTACTTC
CASSRGWQETQYF
>TRBJ1-4|TRBV15|once|-
TGTGCCACCAGCAGAGCGCCTAATGAAAAACTGTTTTTT
CATSRAPNEKLFF
>TRBJ1-1|TRBV9|-|-
TGTGCCAGCAGCGTATCTTCCAGTTTGAACACTGAAGCTTTCTTT
CASSVSSSLNTEAFF